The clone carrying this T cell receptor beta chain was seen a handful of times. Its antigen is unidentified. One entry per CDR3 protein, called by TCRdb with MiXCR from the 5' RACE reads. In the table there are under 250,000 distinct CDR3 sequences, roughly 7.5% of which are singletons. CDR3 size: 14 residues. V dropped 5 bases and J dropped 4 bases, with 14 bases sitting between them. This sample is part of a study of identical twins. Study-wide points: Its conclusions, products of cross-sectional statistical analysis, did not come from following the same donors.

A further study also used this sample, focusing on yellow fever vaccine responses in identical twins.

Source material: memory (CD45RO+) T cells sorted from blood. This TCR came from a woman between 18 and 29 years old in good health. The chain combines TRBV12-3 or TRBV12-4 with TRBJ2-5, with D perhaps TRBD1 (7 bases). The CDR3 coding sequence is TGTGCCAGCAGTCTAAGACAGGGAGGAGAGACCCAGTACTTC. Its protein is CASSLRQGGETQYF.